This TCR beta chain was sequenced in a study of human T cells and chemical hapten exposure. Only a few counts were recorded for this clonotype. TCRdb reprocessed the RACE reads with MiXCR, giving one entry per CDR3 protein. The table shows 100,000 to 150,000 distinct CDR3 sequences, with roughly an eighth occurring only once. The CDR3 is 16 amino acids. V lost 4 bases, J lost 4 bases, and 18 bases lay in between. Germline assignment: CDR1 SNHLY and CDR2 FYNNEI. Documented time point: patch test 1, 2 weeks after DPC sensitization. Treatment here: therapeutic diphenylcyclopropenone sensitization with weekly scalp DPC.

The chain combines TRBV2 with TRBJ2-3; D not certain. This sequence was found in a man between 18 and 29 years old with alopecia areata. Some clones in this sample may be carry-over from other donors' samples. This specimen consisted of whole blood, obtained in connection with sensitization to the hapten diphenylcyclopropenone (DPC). In DNA form, the CDR3 reads TGTGCCAGCAGTGGGAGTTCGGTAGGGCAGGCAGATACGCAGTATTTT. Translation gives CASSGSSVGQADTQYF.